The clone carrying this T cell receptor (beta chain) appeared many times. Its specificity is not known. This CDR3 is built from 14 residues. Looked up from germline, CDR1 is SQVTM and CDR2 is ANQGSEA. With 4 bases clipped from V and 0 bases from J, the junction kept 5 bases outside the gene matches. The source of the sample is a study of T-cell reconstitution after alpha-beta-depleted transplantation in children. Whole-study findings and limits: From newly produced T cells came most of the T-cell counts and diversity one year after transplant.

Preparation of the TCRbeta library was carried out with unique molecular identifiers. TCRdb processed the PCR reads anew with MiXCR; each CDR3 protein has one entry. The sample consists of almost 250,000 distinct CDR3 sequences, about 26% of them appearing once. The specimen was PBMCs, collected before TCRalphabeta/CD19-depleted stem cell transplant. The receptor was derived from a girl aged 2 to 10 with Fanconi anemia, due to receive a stem cell transplant. The rearrangement uses TRBV29-1 and TRBJ2-7, with 8 bases identical to TRBD2. CDR3 nucleotides: TGCAGCGTTGCGCTAGCGGGTAGCTCCTACGAGCAGTACTTC. Its protein is CSVALAGSSYEQYF.